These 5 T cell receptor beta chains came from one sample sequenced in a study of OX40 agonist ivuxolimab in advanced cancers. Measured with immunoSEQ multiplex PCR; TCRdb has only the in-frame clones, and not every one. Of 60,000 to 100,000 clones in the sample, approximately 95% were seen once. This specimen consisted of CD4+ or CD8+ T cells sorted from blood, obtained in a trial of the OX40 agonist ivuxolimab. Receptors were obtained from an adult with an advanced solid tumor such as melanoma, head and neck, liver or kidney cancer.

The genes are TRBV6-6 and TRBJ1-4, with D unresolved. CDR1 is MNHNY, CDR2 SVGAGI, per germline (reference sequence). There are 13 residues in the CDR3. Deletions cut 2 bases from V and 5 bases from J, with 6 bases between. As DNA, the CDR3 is TGTGCCAGCAGTTACCGGTACAATGAAAAACTGTTTTTT. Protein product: CASSYRYNEKLFF.

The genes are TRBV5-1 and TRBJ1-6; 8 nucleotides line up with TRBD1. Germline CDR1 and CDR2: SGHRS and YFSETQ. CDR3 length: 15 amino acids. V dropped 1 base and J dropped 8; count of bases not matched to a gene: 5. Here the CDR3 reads CASSLRDRRYSPLHF. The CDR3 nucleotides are TGCGCCAGCAGCTTGAGGGACAGGCGGTATTCACCCCTCCACTTT. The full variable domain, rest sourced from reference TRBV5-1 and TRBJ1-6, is KAGVTQTPRYLIKTRGQQVTLSCSPISGHRSVSWYQQTPGQGLQFLFEYFSETQRNKGNFPGRFSGRQFSNSRSEMNVSTLELGDSALYLCASSLRDRRYSPLHFGNGTRLTVT.

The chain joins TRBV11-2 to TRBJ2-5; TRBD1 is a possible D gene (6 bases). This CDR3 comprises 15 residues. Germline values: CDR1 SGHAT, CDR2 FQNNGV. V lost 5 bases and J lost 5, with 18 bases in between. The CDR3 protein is CASSNRQVFQETQYF. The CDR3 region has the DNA TGTGCCAGCAGCAACCGACAGGTCTTCCAGGAGACCCAGTACTTC. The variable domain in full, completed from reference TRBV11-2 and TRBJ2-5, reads EAGVAQSPRYKIIEKRQSVAFWCNPISGHATLYWYQQILGQGPKLLIQFQNNGVVDDSQLPKDRFSAERLKGVDSTLKIQPAKLEDSAVYLCASSNRQVFQETQYFGPGTRLLVL.

The CDR3 DNA is TGTGCCAGCAGTTTAGGGGGCGGTCAGCCCCAGCATTTT. Residues: CASSLGGGQPQHF. The chain has TRBV27 and TRBJ1-5, with D tentatively TRBD1 (6 bases). The CDR3 length is 13 residues. CDR1 and CDR2 (germline): MNHEY, SMNVEV (reference sequence). The V end lost 2 bases, the J end lost 6 bases, and 8 bases lay between the germline ends.

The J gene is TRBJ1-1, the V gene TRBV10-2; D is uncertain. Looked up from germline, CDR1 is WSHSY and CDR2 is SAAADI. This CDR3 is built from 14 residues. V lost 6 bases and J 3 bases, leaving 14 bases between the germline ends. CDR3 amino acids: CASRLDLLDTEAFF. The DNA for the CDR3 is TGCGCCAGCAGACTCGACTTGCTAGACACTGAAGCTTTCTTT.